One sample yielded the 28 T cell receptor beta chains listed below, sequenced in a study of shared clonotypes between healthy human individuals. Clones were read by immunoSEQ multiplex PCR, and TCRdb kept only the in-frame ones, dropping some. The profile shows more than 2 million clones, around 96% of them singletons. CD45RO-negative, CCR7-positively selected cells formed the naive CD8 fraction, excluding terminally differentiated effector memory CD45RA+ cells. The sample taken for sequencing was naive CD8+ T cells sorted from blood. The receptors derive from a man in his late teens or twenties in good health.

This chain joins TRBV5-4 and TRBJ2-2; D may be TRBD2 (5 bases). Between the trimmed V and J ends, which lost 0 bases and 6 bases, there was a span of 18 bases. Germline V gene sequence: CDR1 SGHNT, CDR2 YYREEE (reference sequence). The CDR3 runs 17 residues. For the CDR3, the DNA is TGTGCCAGCAGCTTGGCGTGGAGTAGCGCAGAACCCGGGGAGCTGTTTTTT. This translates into CASSLAWSSAEPGELFF.

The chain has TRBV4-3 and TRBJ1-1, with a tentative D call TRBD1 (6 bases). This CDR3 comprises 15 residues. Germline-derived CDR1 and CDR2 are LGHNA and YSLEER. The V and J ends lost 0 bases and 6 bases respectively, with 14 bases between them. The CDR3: CASSQEEGDGAEAFF. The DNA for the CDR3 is TGCGCCAGCAGCCAAGAGGAGGGGGATGGGGCTGAAGCTTTCTTT.

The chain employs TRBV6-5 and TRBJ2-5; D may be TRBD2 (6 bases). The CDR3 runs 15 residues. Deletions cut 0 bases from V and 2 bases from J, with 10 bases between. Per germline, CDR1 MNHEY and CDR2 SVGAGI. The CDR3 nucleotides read TGTGCCAGCAGTTACTCATGGGGGGTACAAGAGACCCAGTACTTC. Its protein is CASSYSWGVQETQYF.

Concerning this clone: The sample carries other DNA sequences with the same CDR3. The CDR3 DNA sequence: TGTGCCAGCAGCTTAGGGTCCTCCTACAATGAGCAGTTCTTC. Its translation: CASSLGSSYNEQFF. The genes are TRBV7-9 and TRBJ2-1; D unresolved. Germline V gene lookup returns CDR1 SEHNR and CDR2 FQNEAQ (reference sequence). This CDR3 contains 14 residues. The V and J ends lost 1 base and 0 bases respectively, with 4 bases between them.

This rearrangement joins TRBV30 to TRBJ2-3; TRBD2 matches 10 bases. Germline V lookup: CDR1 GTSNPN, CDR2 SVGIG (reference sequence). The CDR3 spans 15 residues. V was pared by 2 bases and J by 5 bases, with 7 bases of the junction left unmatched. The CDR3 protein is CAWSMSGRAGDTQYF. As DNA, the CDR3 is TGTGCCTGGAGTATGAGCGGGAGGGCCGGAGATACGCAGTATTTT.

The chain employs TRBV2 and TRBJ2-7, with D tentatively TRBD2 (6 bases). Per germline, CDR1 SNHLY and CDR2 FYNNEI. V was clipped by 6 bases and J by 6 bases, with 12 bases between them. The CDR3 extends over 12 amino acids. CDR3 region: CASRLFSGEQYF. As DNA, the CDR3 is TGTGCCAGCAGGCTCTTTAGCGGCGAGCAGTACTTC. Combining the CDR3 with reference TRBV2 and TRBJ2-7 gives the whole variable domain EPEVTQTPSHQVTQMGQEVILRCVPISNHLYFYWYRQILGQKVEFLVSFYNNEISEKSEIFDDQFSVERPDGSNFTLKIRSTKLEDSAMYFCASRLFSGEQYFGPGTRLTVT.

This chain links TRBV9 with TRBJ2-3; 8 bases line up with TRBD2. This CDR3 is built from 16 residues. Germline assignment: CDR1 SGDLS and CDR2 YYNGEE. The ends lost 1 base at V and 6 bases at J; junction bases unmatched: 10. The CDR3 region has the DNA TGTGCCAGCAGCGTACCAGGCGGGGGGACTACGGATACGCAGTATTTT. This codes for CASSVPGGGTTDTQYF.

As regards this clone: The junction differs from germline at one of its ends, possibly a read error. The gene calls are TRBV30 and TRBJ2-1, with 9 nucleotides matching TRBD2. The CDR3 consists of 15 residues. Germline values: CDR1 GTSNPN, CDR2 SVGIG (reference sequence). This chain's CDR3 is CAWSPRSGGYNEKFF. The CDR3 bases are TGTGCCTGGAGCCCAAGGAGCGGGGGGTACAATGAGAAGTTCTTC.

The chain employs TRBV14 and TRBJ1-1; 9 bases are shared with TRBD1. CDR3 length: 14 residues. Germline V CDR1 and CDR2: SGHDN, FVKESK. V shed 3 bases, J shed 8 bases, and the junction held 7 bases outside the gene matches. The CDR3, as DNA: TGTGCCAGCAGCCACCTCGTGGGGACAGGGGAAGCTTTCTTT. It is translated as CASSHLVGTGEAFF.

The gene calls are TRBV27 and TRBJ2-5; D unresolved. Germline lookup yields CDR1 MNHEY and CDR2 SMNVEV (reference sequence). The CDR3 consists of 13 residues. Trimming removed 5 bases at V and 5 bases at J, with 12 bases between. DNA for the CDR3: TGTGCCAGCAGTCAAACAGTAGGGGAGACCCAGTACTTC. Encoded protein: CASSQTVGETQYF.

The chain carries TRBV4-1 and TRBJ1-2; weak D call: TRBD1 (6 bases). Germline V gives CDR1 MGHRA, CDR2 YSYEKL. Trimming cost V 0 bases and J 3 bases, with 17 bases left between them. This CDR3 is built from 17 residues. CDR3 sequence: CASSQDPIGAGDYGYTF. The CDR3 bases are TGCGCCAGCAGCCAAGATCCCATCGGAGCAGGGGACTATGGCTACACCTTC.

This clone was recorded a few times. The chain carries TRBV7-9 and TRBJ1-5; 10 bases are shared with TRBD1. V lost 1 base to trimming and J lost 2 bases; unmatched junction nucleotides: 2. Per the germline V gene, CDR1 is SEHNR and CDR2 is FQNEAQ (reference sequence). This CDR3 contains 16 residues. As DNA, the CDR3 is TGTGCCAGCAGCTTAGGAGGGACAGGGGGCAATCAGCCCCAGCATTTT. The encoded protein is CASSLGGTGGNQPQHF.

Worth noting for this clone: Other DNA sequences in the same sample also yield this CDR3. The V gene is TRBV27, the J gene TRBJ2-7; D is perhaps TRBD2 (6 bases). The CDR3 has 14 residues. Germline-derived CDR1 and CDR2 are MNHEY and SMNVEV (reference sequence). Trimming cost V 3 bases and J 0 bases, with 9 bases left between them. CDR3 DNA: TGTGCCAGCAGTTTTAGCGGCCGCTCCTACGAGCAGTACTTC. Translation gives CASSFSGRSYEQYF.

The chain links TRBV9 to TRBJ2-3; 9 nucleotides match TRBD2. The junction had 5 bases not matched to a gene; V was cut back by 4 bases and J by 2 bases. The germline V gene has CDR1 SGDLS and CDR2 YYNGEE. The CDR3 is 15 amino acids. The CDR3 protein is CASSKGTSFTDTQYF. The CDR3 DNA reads TGTGCCAGCAGCAAGGGGACTAGCTTCACAGATACGCAGTATTTT. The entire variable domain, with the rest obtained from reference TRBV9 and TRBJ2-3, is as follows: DSGVTQTPKHLITATGQRVTLRCSPRSGDLSVYWYQQSLDQGLQFLIQYYNGEERAKGNILERFSAQQFPDLHSELNLSSLELGDSALYFCASSKGTSFTDTQYFGPGTRLTVL.

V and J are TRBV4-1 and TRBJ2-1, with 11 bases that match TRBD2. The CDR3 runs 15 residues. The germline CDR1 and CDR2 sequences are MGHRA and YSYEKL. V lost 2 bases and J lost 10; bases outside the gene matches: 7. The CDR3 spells CASSQLSGGADEQFF. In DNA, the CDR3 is TGCGCCAGCAGCCAACTTAGCGGGGGGGCAGACGAGCAGTTCTTC.

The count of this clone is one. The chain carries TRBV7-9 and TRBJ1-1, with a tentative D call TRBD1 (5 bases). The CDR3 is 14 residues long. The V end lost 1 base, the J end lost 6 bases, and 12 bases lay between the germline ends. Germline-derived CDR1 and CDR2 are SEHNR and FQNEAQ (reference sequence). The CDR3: CASSLDAGIAEAFF. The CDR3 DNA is TGTGCCAGCAGCTTAGACGCAGGGATCGCTGAAGCTTTCTTT.

In nucleotides, the CDR3 is TGTGCCAGCAGCTGGGGCGAGTGGGATACCTACGAGCAGTACTTC. Encoded protein: CASSWGEWDTYEQYF. This rearrangement joins TRBV7-9 to TRBJ2-7, with a weak D call TRBD1 (5 bases). Germline V gene lookup returns CDR1 SEHNR and CDR2 FQNEAQ (reference sequence). The CDR3 is 15 residues long. Trimming stripped 4 bases from V and 2 bases from J, with 15 bases between.

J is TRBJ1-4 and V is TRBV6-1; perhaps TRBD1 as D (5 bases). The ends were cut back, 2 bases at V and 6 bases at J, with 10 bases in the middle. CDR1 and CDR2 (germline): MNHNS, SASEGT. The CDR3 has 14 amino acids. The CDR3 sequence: CASSESGTYEKLFF. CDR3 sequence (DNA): TGTGCCAGCAGTGAAAGCGGGACTTATGAAAAACTGTTTTTT.

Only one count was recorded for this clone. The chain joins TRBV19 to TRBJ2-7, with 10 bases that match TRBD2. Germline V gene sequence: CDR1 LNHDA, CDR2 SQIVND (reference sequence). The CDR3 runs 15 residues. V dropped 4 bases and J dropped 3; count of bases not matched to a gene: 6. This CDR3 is CASSNQLAGIYEQYF. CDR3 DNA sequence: TGTGCCAGTAGTAATCAACTAGCGGGGATCTACGAGCAGTACTTC. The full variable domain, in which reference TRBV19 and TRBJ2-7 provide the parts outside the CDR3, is DGGITQSPKYLFRKEGQNVTLSCEQNLNHDAMYWYRQDPGQGLRLIYYSQIVNDFQKGDIAEGYSVSREKKESFPLTVTSAQKNPTAFYLCASSNQLAGIYEQYFGPGTRLTVT.

This chain's CDR3 is CASSFSSGNRAYEQYF. The DNA for the CDR3 is TGTGCCAGCAGTTTCTCGTCAGGAAACAGGGCATACGAGCAGTACTTC. The rearrangement joins TRBV6-5 to TRBJ2-7; maybe TRBD1 (6 bases). V gave up 4 bases and J gave up 4 bases, with 20 bases separating them. The CDR3 length is 16 residues. The germline CDR1 and CDR2 sequences are MNHEY and SVGAGI.

The CDR3 DNA reads as TGTGCCACCCTCAGACAGTATCTACGCGTCCCCCCCACAGATACGCAGTATTTT. Its translation is CATLRQYLRVPPTDTQYF. This chain uses TRBV2 with TRBJ2-3, with a tentative D call TRBD1 (5 bases). Trimming shortened V by 10 bases and J by 2 bases, and 28 bases separated the two germline ends. CDR1 and CDR2 from the germline V gene are SNHLY and FYNNEI. This CDR3 region has 18 residues.

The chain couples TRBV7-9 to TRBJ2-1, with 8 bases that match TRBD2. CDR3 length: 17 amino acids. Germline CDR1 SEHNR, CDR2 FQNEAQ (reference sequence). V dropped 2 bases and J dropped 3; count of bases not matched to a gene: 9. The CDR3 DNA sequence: TGTGCCAGCAGCTTATTTGGTTTAGCGGGGTTCTACAATGAGCAGTTCTTC. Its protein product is CASSLFGLAGFYNEQFF.

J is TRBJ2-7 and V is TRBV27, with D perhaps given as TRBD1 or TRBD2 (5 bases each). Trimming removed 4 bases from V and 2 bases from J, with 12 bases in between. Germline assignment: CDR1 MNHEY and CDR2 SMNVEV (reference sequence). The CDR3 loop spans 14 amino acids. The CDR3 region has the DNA TGTGCCAGCAGTTGGGGGAACGGCGCCTACGAGCAGTACTTC. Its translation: CASSWGNGAYEQYF.

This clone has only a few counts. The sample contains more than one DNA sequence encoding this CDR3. Written as DNA, the CDR3 is TGTGCCAGCGGTTACGAGCAGTACTTC. Its protein is CASGYEQYF. The V and J genes are TRBV28 and TRBJ2-7; D unclear. Germline CDR1 reads MDHEN; CDR2 reads SYDVKM. The CDR3 runs to 9 residues. Trimming removed 8 bases at V and 4 bases at J, with 3 bases between.

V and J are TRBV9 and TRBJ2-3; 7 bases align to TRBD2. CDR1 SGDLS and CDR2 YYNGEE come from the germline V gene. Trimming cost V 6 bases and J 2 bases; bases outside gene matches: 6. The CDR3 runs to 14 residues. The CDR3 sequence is CASNRAGVTDTQYF. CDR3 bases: TGTGCCAGCAACCGGGCGGGGGTCACAGATACGCAGTATTTT.

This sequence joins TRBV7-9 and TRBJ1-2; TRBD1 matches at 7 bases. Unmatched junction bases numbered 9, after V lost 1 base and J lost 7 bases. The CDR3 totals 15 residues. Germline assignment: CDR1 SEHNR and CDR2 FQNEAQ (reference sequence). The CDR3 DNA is TGTGCCAGCAGCTTAGTCTCTGAGGGGGCGGGTGGCTACACCTTC. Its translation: CASSLVSEGAGGYTF.

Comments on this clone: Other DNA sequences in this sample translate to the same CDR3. The CDR3 protein is CASSLSDYSNQPQHF. The CDR3 nucleotides are TGTGCCAGCAGTTTATCCGATTATAGCAATCAGCCCCAGCATTTT. The rearrangement uses TRBV28 and TRBJ1-5; no definite D call. Between the trimmed V and J ends, which lost 1 base and 0 bases, there was a span of 7 bases. Germline lookup yields CDR1 MDHEN and CDR2 SYDVKM. CDR3 length: 15 residues.

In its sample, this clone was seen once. CDR3 sequence: CASSVGGAPILYEQYF. The CDR3 bases are TGTGCCAGCAGCGTGGGGGGCGCTCCAATTCTTTACGAGCAGTACTTC. This rearrangement joins TRBV27 to TRBJ2-7; possibly TRBD1 or TRBD2 for D (6 bases each). In germline, CDR1 is MNHEY, CDR2 SMNVEV (reference sequence). The CDR3 runs to 16 residues. Trimming pared 6 bases from V and 4 bases from J, leaving 22 bases between.